This is a list of T cell receptor beta chains from one sample in a study of T cells in localized non-small cell lung cancer. Some clones are missing from TCRdb's copy, which holds only in-frame ones; the method was immunoSEQ multiplex PCR. The data contain 23,000 or so clones, 88% of them singletons. The specimen comprised peripheral blood mononuclear cells, sampled before any cancer treatment. The receptors were gathered from a male donor at least 60 years old with stage II lung adenocarcinoma. Each CDR3 is given with its conserved first and last residue.

v_gene: TRBV18
j_gene: TRBJ1-4
CDR3aa: CASSLRDRGIEEKLFF

v_gene: TRBV5-1
j_gene: TRBJ2-5
CDR3aa: CASSLDGTAQETQYF

v_gene: TRBV19
j_gene: TRBJ1-2
CDR3aa: CASHQGWVGYTF

v_gene: TRBV28
j_gene: TRBJ1-2
CDR3aa: CASSSSTGVYGYTF

v_gene: TRBV27
j_gene: TRBJ1-1
CDR3aa: CASSLSRRDTEAFF

v_gene: TRBV19
j_gene: TRBJ2-1
CDR3aa: CASGTLNEQFF

v_gene: TRBV15
j_gene: TRBJ2-5
CDR3aa: CATSSPAETQYF

v_gene: TRBV28
j_gene: TRBJ1-5
CDR3aa: CASRPNNQPQHF

v_gene: TRBV2
j_gene: TRBJ2-3
CDR3aa: CASSEASGVTDTQYF

v_gene: TRBV10-3
j_gene: TRBJ2-7
CDR3aa: CAIKGTGFGEQYF

v_gene: TRBV19
j_gene: TRBJ2-1
CDR3aa: CASSMVAGGLNEQFF

v_gene: TRBV25-1
j_gene: TRBJ2-2
CDR3aa: CASISNPPLLLGPGELFF

v_gene: TRBV5-4
j_gene: TRBJ2-1
CDR3aa: CASSLGGGSYNEQFF

v_gene: TRBV10-3
j_gene: TRBJ2-1
CDR3aa: CAIRRQGEGYNEQFF

v_gene: TRBV7-9
j_gene: TRBJ2-1
CDR3aa: CASSSDWISYNEQFF

v_gene: TRBV5-1
j_gene: TRBJ2-7
CDR3aa: CASSLTGTLSYEQYF

v_gene: TRBV19
j_gene: TRBJ2-1
CDR3aa: CASSPSRLASEQFF

v_gene: TRBV7-2
j_gene: TRBJ1-1
CDR3aa: CASSIGQEWPEAFF

v_gene: TRBV28
j_gene: TRBJ2-7
CDR3aa: CASRPPDSFSYEQYF

v_gene: TRBV28
j_gene: TRBJ1-1
CDR3aa: CASSFSGATEAFF

v_gene: TRBV2
j_gene: TRBJ2-1
CDR3aa: CASQGTEKEIF

v_gene: TRBV11-2
j_gene: TRBJ2-7
CDR3aa: CASSLAGIDEQYF

v_gene: TRBV4-1
j_gene: TRBJ1-4
CDR3aa: CASSQPGTKNEKLFF

v_gene: TRBV11-2
j_gene: TRBJ2-1
CDR3aa: CASRQTGSLHEQFF

v_gene: TRBV2
j_gene: TRBJ1-5
CDR3aa: CASKGMAQPQHF

v_gene: TRBV6-1
j_gene: TRBJ2-5
CDR3aa: CARPPGRETQYF

v_gene: TRBV21-1
j_gene: TRBJ1-2
CDR3aa: CASRNTGSNYGYTF

v_gene: TRBV7-9
j_gene: TRBJ2-7
CDR3aa: CASSPWGGDGYEQYF

v_gene: TRBV7-3
j_gene: TRBJ2-3
CDR3aa: CASSLTGGDTQYF

v_gene: TRBV5-6
j_gene: TRBJ2-3
CDR3aa: CASYRERVDTQYF

v_gene: TRBV19
j_gene: TRBJ2-5
CDR3aa: CASSTSRTGGEETQYF

v_gene: TRBV20-1
j_gene: TRBJ1-1
CDR3aa: CSARTAKFTFF

v_gene: TRBV10-3
j_gene: TRBJ2-6
CDR3aa: CATETGEVSGANVLTF

v_gene: TRBV2
j_gene: TRBJ1-4
CDR3aa: CASSELSWRGLKEKLFF

v_gene: TRBV19
j_gene: TRBJ2-1
CDR3aa: CASRSTGRNEQFF

v_gene: TRBV7-8
j_gene: TRBJ2-3
CDR3aa: CASSLENLSTDTQYF

v_gene: TRBV2
j_gene: TRBJ2-7
CDR3aa: CASSFRTSGTFGQYF

v_gene: TRBV6-1
j_gene: TRBJ1-4
CDR3aa: CASSLGHILNEKLFF

v_gene: TRBV7-3
j_gene: TRBJ2-5
CDR3aa: CASSFGGDETQYF

v_gene: TRBV6-1
j_gene: TRBJ2-6
CDR3aa: CASSEVWRSGANVLTF

v_gene: TRBV5-1
j_gene: TRBJ2-5
CDR3aa: CASRRGQAQETQYF

v_gene: TRBV7-9
j_gene: TRBJ2-2
CDR3aa: CASSRRLRQGARATGELFF

v_gene: TRBV18
j_gene: TRBJ2-3
CDR3aa: CASSLQGDTDTQYF

v_gene: TRBV27
j_gene: TRBJ2-3
CDR3aa: CASSSLNLAGRTDTQYF

v_gene: TRBV7-6
j_gene: TRBJ2-2
CDR3aa: CASSLAHNTGELFF

v_gene: TRBV7-3
j_gene: TRBJ1-2
CDR3aa: CASSLGEDRDYGYTF

v_gene: TRBV18
j_gene: TRBJ2-4
CDR3aa: CASSPGANIQYF

v_gene: TRBV28
j_gene: TRBJ2-7
CDR3aa: CASSFPRGHYEQYF

v_gene: TRBV5-1
j_gene: TRBJ2-1
CDR3aa: CTSGTSGYNEQFF

v_gene: TRBV10-3
j_gene: TRBJ1-5
CDR3aa: CAISESRSGNQPQHF

v_gene: TRBV28
j_gene: TRBJ1-1
CDR3aa: CASSLGATEAFF

v_gene: TRBV19
j_gene: TRBJ2-1
CDR3aa: CASSSTGGGEQFF